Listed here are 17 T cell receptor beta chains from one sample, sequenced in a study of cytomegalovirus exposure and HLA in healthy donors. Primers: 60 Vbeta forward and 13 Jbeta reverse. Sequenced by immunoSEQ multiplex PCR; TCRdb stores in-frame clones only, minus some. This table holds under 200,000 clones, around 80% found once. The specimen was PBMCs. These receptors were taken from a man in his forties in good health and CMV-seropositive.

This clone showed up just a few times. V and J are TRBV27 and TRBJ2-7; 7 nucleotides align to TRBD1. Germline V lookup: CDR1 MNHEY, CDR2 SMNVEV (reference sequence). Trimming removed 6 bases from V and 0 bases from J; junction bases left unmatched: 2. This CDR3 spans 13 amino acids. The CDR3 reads CASRRQGSYEQYF. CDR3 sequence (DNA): TGTGCCAGCAGACGACAGGGCTCCTACGAGCAGTACTTC.

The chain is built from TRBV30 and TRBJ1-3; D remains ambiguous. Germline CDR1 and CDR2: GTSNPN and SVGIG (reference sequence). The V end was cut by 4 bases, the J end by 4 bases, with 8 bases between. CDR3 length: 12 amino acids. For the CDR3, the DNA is TGTGCCTGGAAGAGGGTCGGAAACACCATATATTTT. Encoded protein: CAWKRVGNTIYF.

CDR3 residues: CASTPGGQTQYF. The CDR3 DNA sequence: TGTGCCAGCACCCCCGGCGGTCAGACCCAGTACTTC. This chain uses TRBV6-5 with TRBJ2-5; D gene unclear. Trimming stripped 7 bases from V and 6 bases from J, with 12 bases between. There are 12 residues in the CDR3. CDR1 MNHEY and CDR2 SVGAGI come from the germline V gene.

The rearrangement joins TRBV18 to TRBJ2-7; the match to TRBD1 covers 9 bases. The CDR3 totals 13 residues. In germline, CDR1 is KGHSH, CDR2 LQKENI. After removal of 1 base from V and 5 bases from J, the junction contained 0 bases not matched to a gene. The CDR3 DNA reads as TGTGCCAGCTCACCACGACAGGGGGACGAGCAGTACTTC. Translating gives CASSPRQGDEQYF.

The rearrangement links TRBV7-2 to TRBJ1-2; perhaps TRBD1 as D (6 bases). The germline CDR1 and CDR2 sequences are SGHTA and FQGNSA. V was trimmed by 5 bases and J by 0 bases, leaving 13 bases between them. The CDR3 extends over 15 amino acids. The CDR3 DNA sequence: TGTGCCAGCAGCGCACAGGGAGGGACTAACTATGGCTACACCTTC. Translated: CASSAQGGTNYGYTF. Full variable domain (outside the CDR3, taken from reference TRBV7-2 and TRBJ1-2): GAGVSQSPSNKVTEKGKDVELRCDPISGHTALYWYRQSLGQGLEFLIYFQGNSAPDKSGLPSDRFSAERTGGSVSTLTIQRTQQEDSAVYLCASSAQGGTNYGYTFGSGTRLTVV.

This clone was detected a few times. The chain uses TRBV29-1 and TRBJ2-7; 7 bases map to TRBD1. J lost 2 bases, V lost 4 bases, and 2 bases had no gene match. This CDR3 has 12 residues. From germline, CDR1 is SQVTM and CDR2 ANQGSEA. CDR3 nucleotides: TGCAGCGTTGGACAGGGAACCTACGAGCAGTACTTC. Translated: CSVGQGTYEQYF.

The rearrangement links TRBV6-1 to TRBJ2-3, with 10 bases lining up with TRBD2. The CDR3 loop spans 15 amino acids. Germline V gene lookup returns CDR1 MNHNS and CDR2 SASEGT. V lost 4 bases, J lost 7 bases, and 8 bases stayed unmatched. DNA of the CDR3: TGTGCCAGCAGTGCCTTAGCGGGGGGCTTGTATACGCAGTATTTT. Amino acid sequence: CASSALAGGLYTQYF.

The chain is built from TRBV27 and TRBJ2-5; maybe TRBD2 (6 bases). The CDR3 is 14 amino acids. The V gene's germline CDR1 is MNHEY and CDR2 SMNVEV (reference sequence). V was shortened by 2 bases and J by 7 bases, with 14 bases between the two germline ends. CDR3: CASSLGLGGATQYF. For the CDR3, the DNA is TGTGCCAGCAGTTTAGGGTTGGGCGGGGCGACCCAGTACTTC.

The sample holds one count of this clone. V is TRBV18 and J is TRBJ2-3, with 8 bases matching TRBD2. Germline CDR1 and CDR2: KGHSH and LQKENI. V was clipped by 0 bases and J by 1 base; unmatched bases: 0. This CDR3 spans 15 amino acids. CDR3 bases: TGTGCCAGCTCACCACCTAGCGGGGGCACAGATACGCAGTATTTT. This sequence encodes CASSPPSGGTDTQYF.

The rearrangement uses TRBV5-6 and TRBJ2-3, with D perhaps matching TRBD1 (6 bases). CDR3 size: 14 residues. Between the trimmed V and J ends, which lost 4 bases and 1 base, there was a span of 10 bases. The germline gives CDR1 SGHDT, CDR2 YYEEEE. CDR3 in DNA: TGTGCCAGCAGCATGGACAGCCGCACAGATACGCAGTATTTT. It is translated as CASSMDSRTDTQYF.

The CDR3 protein is CASSLGLNYGYTF. In nucleotides, the CDR3 is TGTGCCAGCAGCTTGGGGCTGAACTATGGCTACACCTTC. The rearrangement joins TRBV5-4 to TRBJ1-2; D is ambiguous. V shed 0 bases and J shed 2 bases, with 5 bases lying between them. The germline V gene has CDR1 SGHNT and CDR2 YYREEE (reference sequence). The CDR3 length is 13 residues.

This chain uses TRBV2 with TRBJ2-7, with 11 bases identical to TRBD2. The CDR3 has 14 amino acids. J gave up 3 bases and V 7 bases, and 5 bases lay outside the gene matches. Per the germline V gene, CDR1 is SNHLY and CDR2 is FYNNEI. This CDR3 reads CASIGLAGDYEQYF. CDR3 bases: TGTGCCAGCATTGGACTAGCGGGTGACTACGAGCAGTACTTC.

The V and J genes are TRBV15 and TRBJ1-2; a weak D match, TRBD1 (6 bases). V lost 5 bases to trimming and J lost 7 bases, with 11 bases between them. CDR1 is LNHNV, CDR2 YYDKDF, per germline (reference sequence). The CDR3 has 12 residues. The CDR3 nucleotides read TGTGCCACCAGCTTACAGGGTTTTGGCTACACCTTC. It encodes CATSLQGFGYTF.

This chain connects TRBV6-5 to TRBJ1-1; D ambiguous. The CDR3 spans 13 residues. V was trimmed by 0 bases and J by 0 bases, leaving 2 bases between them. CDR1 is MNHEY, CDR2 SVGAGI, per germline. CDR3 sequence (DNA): TGTGCCAGCAGTTACTCCATGAACACTGAAGCTTTCTTT. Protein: CASSYSMNTEAFF.

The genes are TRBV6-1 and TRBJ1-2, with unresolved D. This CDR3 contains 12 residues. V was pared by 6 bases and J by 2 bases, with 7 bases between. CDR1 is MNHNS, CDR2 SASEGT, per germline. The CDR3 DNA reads TGTGCCAGCAGACCTCAGAACTATGGCTACACCTTC. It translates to CASRPQNYGYTF.

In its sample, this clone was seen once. The CDR3: CASSLRLAESEQYF. The CDR3 coding sequence is TGTGCCAGCAGCTTGAGGCTAGCGGAATCCGAGCAGTACTTC. The chain is built from TRBV7-2 and TRBJ2-7, with 7 bases fitting TRBD2. V was pared by 3 bases and J by 6 bases, with 8 bases of the junction left unmatched. CDR1 and CDR2 from the germline V gene are SGHTA and FQGNSA. The CDR3 sequence is 14 residues long.

The CDR3 coding sequence is TGTGCCAGCAGTTTGCGGTTAGCGGGGGGCGGGGAGCTGTTTTTT. It specifies CASSLRLAGGGELFF. The rearrangement links TRBV27 to TRBJ2-2, with 10 bases lining up with TRBD2. This CDR3 is 15 amino acids long. CDR1 is MNHEY and CDR2 is SMNVEV in the germline V gene (reference sequence). Trimming took 3 bases from V and 7 from J; bases not matched to a gene: 5.